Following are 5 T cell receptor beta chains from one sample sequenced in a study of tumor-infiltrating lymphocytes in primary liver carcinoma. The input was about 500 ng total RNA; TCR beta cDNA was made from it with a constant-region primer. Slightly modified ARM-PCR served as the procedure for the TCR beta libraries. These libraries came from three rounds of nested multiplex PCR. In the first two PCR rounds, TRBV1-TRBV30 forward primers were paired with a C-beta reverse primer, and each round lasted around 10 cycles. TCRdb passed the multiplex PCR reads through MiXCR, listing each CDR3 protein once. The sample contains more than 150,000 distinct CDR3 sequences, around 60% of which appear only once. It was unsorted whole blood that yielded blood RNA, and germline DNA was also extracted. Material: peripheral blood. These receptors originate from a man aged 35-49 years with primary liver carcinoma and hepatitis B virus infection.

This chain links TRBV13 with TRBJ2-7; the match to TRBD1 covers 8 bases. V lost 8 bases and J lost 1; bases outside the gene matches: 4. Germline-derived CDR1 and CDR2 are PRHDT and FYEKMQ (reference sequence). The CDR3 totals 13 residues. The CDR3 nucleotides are TGTGCCAGCGGGACAGGTCCTTCCTACGAGCAGTACTTC. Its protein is CASGTGPSYEQYF.

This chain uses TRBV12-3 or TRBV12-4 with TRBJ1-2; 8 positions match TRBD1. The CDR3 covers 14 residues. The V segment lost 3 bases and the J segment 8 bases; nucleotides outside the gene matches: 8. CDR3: CASSFFGQGGGYTF. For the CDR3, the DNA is TGTGCCAGCAGTTTTTTCGGACAGGGAGGAGGCTACACCTTC.

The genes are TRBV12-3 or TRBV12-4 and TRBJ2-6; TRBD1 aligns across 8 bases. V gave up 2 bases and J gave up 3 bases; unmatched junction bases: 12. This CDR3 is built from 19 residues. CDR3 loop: CASSLYGQGFGGGANVLTF. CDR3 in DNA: TGTGCCAGCAGTTTATATGGACAGGGCTTCGGTGGTGGGGCCAACGTCCTGACTTTC.

In nucleotides, the CDR3 is TGTGCCAGCAGCTTAGATGCTAACGGGGCTTACGAGCAGTACTTC. It translates to CASSLDANGAYEQYF. V gene TRBV11-2 combines with J gene TRBJ2-7; D possibly uses TRBD1 or TRBD2 (5 bases each). Trimming shortened V by 0 bases and J by 4 bases, and 13 bases separated the two germline ends. Germline V gene data show CDR1 as SGHAT and CDR2 as FQNNGV. The CDR3 consists of 15 residues.

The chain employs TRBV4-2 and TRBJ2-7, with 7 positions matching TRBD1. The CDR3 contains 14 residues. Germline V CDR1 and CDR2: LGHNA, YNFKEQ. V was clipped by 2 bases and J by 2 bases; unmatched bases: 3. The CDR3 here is CASSQPGTAYEQYF. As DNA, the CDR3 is TGTGCCAGCAGCCAACCTGGGACAGCCTACGAGCAGTACTTC.